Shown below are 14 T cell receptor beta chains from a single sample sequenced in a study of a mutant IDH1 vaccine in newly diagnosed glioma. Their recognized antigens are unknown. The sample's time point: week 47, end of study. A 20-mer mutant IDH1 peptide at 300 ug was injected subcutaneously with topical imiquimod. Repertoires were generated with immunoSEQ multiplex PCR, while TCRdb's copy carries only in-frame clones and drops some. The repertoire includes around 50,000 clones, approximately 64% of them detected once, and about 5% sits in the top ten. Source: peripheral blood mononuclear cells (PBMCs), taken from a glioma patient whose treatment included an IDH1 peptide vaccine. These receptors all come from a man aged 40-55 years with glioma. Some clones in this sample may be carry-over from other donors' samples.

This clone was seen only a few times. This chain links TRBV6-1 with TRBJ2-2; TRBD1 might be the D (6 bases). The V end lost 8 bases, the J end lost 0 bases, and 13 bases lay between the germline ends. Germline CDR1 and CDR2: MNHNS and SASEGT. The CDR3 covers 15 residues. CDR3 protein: CASRWGTTNTGELFF. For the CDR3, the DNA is TGTGCCAGCCGCTGGGGGACAACGAACACCGGGGAGCTGTTTTTT.

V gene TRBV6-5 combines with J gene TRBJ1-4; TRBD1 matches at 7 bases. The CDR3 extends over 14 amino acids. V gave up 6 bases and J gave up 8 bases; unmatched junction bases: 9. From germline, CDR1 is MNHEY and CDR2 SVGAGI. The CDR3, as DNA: TGTGCCAGCAGACGCGGGACAGTAGAGGAAAAACTGTTTTTT. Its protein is CASRRGTVEEKLFF.

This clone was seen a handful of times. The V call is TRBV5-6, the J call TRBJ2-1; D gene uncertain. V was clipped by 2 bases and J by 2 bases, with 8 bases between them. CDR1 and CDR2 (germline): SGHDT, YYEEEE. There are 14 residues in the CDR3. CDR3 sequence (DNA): TGTGCCAGCAGCTTCGAGACAACCTACAATGAGCAGTTCTTC. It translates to CASSFETTYNEQFF. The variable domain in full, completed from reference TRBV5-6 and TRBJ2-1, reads DAGVTQSPTHLIKTRGQQVTLRCSPKSGHDTVSWYQQALGQGPQFIFQYYEEEERQRGNFPDRFSGHQFPNYSSELNVNALLLGDSALYLCASSFETTYNEQFFGPGTRLTVL.

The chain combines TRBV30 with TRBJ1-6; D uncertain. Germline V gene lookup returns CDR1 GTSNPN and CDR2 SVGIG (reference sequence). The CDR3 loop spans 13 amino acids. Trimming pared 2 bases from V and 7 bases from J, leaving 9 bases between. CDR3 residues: CAWSIRANSPLHF. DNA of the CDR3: TGTGCCTGGAGTATAAGAGCAAATTCACCCCTCCACTTT. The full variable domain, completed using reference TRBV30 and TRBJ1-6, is SQTIHQWPATLVQPVGSPLSLECTVEGTSNPNLYWYRQAAGRGLQLLFYSVGIGQISSEVPQNLSASRPQDRQFILSSKKLLLSDSGFYLCAWSIRANSPLHFGNGTRLTVT.

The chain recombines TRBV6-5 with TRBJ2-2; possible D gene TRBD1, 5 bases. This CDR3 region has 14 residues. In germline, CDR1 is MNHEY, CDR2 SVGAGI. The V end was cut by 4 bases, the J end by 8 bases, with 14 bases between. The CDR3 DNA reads TGTGCCAGCAGTTCCTTCCAGGGTTCGGGGGAGCTGTTTTTT. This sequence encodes CASSSFQGSGELFF.

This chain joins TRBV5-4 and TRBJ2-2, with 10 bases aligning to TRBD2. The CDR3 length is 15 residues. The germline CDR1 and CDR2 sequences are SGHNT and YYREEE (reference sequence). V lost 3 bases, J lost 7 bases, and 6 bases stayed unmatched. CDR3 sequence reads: CASSSRTSGGGELFF. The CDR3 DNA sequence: TGTGCCAGCAGCTCCCGGACTAGCGGAGGCGGGGAGCTGTTTTTT.

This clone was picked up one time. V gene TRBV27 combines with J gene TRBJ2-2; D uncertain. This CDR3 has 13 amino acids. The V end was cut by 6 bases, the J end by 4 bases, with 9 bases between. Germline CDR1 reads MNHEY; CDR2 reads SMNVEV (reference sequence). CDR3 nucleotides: TGTGCCAGCAGCCGCTTGGGCACCGGGGAGCTGTTTTTT. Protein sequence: CASSRLGTGELFF.

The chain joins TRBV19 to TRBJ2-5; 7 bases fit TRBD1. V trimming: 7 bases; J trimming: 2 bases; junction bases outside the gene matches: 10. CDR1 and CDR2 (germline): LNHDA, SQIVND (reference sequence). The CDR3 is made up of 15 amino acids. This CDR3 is CASTPGQRSQETQYF. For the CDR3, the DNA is TGTGCCAGTACCCCGGGACAGAGGTCACAAGAGACCCAGTACTTC.

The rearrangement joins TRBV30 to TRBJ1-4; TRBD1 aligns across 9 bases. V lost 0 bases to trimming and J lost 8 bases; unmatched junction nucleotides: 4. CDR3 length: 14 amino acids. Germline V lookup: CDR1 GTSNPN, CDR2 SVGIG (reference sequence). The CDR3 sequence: CAWSVQGAGEKLFF. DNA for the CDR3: TGTGCCTGGAGTGTACAGGGGGCCGGGGAAAAACTGTTTTTT.

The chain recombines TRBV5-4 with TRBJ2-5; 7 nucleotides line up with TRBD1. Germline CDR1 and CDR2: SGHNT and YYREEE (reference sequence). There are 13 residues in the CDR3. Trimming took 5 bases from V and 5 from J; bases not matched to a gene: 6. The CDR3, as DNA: TGTGCCAGCAGTTTAGGGGGCATGGAGACCCAGTACTTC. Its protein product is CASSLGGMETQYF.

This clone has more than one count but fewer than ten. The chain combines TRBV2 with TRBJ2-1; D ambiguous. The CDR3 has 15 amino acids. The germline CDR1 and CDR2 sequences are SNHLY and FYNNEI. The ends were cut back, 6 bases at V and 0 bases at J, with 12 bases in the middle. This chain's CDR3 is CASSARQPSYNEQFF. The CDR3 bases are TGTGCCAGCAGCGCCCGTCAGCCCTCCTACAATGAGCAGTTCTTC.

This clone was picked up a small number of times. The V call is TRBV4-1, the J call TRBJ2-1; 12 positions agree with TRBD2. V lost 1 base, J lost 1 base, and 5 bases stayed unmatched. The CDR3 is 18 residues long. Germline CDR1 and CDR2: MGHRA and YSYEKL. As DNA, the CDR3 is TGCGCCAGCAGCCAAGGTGCTAGCGGGGGGGGTTCCTACAATGAGCAGTTCTTC. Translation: CASSQGASGGGSYNEQFF.

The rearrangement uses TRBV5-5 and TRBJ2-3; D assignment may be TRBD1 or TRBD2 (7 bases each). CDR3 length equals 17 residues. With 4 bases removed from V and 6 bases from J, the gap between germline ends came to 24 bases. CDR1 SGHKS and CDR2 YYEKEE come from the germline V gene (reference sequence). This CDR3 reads CASSPHGEGAYGDTQYF. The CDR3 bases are TGTGCCAGCAGCCCCCACGGGGAGGGGGCTTACGGTGATACGCAGTATTTT.

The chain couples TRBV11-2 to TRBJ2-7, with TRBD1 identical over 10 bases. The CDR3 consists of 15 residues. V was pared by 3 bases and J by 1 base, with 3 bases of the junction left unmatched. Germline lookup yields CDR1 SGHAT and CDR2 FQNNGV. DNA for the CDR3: TGTGCCAGCAGCTTCGGGACAGGGGTATCCTACGAGCAGTACTTC. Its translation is CASSFGTGVSYEQYF.